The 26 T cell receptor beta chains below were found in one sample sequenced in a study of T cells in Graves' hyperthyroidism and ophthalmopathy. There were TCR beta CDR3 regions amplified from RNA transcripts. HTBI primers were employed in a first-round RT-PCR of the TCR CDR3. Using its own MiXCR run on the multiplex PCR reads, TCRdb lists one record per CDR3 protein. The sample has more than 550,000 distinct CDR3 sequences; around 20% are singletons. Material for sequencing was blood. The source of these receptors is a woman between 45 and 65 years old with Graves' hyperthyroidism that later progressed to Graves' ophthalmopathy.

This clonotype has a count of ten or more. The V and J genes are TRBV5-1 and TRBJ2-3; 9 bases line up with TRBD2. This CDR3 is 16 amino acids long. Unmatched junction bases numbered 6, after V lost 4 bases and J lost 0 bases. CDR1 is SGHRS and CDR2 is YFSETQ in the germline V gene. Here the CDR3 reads CASSRERGDSTDTQYF. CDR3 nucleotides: TGCGCCAGCAGCAGAGAGCGGGGGGACAGCACAGATACGCAGTATTTT.

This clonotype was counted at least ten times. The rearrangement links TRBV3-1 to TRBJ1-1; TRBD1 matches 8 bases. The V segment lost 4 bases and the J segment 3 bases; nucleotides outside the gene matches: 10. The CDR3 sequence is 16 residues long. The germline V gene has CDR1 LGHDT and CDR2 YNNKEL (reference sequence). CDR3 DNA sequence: TGTGCCAGCAGCCCGAGCTATCAGGGGGCGGACACTGAAGCTTTCTTT. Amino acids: CASSPSYQGADTEAFF.

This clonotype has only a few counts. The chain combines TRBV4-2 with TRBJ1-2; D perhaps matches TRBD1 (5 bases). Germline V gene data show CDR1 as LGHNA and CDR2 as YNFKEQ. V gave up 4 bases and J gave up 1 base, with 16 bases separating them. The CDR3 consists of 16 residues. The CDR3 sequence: CASSRETGAFNYGYTF. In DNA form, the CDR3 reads TGTGCCAGCAGCCGAGAAACAGGTGCCTTTAACTATGGCTACACCTTC.

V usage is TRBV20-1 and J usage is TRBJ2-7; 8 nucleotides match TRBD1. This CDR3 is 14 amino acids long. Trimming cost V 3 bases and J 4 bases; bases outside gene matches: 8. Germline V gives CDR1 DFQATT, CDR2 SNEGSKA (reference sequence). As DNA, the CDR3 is TGCAGTGCTAGGACATTCGACAGGGGATACGAGCAGTACTTC. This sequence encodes CSARTFDRGYEQYF.

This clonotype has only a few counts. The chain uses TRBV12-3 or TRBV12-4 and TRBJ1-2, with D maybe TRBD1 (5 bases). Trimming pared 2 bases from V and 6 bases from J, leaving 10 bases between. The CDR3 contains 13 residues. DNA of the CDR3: TGTGCCAGCAGTTTAAGGCAGGGACATGGCTACACCTTC. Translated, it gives CASSLRQGHGYTF.

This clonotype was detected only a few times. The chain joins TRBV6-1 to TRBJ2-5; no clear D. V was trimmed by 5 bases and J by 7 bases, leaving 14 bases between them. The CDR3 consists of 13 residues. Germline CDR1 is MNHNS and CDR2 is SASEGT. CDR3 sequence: CASSPEPYLTQYF. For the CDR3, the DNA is TGTGCCAGCAGTCCCGAACCCTATTTGACCCAGTACTTC.

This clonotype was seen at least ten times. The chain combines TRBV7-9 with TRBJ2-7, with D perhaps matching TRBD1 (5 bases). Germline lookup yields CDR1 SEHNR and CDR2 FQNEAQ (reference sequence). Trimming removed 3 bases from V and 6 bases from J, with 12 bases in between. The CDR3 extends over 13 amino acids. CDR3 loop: CASSFSQGGEQYF. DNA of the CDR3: TGTGCCAGCAGCTTTAGCCAGGGTGGCGAGCAGTACTTC.

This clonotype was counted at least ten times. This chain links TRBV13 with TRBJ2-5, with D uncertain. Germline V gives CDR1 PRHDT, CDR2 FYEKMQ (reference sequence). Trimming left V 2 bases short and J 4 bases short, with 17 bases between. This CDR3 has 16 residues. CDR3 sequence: CASSLRASGPTETQYF. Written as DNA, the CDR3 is TGTGCCAGCAGCTTACGCGCCTCGGGCCCTACAGAGACCCAGTACTTC. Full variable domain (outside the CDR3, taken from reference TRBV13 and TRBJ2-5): AAGVIQSPRHLIKEKRETATLKCYPIPRHDTVYWYQQGPGQDPQFLISFYEKMQSDKGSIPDRFSAQQFSDYHSELNMSSLELGDSALYFCASSLRASGPTETQYFGPGTRLLVL.

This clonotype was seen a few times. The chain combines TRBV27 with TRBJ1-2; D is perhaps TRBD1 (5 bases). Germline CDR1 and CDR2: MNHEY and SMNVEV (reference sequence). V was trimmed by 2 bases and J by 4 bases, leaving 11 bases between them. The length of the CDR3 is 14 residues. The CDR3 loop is CASSLQGGSYGYTF. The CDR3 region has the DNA TGTGCCAGCAGTTTACAGGGAGGAAGCTATGGCTACACCTTC.

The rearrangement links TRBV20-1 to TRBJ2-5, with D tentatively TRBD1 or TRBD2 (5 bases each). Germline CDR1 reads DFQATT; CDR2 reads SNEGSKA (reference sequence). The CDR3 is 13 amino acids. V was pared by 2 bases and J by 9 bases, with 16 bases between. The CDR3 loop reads CSARRQGEEAQYF. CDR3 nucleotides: TGCAGTGCTAGACGGCAGGGTGAGGAGGCCCAGTACTTC.

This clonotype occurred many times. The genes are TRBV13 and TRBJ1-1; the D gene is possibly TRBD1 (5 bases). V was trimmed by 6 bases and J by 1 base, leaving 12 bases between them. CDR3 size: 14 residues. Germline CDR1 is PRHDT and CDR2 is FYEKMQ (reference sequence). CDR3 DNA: TGTGCCAGCAGTAAGAGCGGGACGAACACTGAAGCTTTCTTT. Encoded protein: CASSKSGTNTEAFF.

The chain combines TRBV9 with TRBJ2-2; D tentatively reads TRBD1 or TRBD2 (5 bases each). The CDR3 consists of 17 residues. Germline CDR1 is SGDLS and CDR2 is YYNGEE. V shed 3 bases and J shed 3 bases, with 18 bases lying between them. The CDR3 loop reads CASSATGTARDTGELFF. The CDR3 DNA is TGTGCCAGCAGCGCGACCGGGACGGCTAGAGACACCGGGGAGCTGTTTTTT. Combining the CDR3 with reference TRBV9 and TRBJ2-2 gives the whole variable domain DSGVTQTPKHLITATGQRVTLRCSPRSGDLSVYWYQQSLDQGLQFLIQYYNGEERAKGNILERFSAQQFPDLHSELNLSSLELGDSALYFCASSATGTARDTGELFFGEGSRLTVL.

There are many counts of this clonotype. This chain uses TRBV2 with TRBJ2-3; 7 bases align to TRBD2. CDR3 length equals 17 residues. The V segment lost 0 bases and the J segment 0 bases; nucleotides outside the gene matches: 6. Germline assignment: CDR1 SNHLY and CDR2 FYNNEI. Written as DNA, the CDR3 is TGTGCCAGCAGTGAAGCGACGACTAGCTCCAGCACAGATACGCAGTATTTT. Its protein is CASSEATTSSSTDTQYF.

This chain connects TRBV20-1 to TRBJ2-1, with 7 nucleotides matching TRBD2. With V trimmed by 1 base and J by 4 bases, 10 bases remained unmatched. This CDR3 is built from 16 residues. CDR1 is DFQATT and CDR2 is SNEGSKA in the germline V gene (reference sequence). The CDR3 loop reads CSARGGGREGYNEQFF. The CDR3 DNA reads TGCAGTGCTAGAGGGGGGGGACGAGAGGGATACAATGAGCAGTTCTTC.

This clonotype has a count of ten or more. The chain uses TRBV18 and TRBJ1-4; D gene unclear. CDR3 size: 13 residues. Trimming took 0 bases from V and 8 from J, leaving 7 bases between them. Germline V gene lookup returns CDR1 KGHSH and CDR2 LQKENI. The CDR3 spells CASSPPVREKLFF. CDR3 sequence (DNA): TGTGCCAGCTCACCACCGGTCCGGGAAAAACTGTTTTTT.

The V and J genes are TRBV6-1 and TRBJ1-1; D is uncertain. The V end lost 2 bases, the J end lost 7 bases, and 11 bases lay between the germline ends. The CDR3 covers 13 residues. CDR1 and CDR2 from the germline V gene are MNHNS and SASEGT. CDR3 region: CASSERARGEAFF. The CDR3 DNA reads TGTGCCAGCAGTGAAAGGGCCCGGGGTGAAGCTTTCTTT.

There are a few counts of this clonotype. CDR3 DNA: TGCAGTGCTAGACGTCTTGACTCCTCTAGCACAGATACGCAGTATTTT. Protein product: CSARRLDSSSTDTQYF. The chain combines TRBV20-1 with TRBJ2-3; D gene unclear. Germline CDR1 and CDR2: DFQATT and SNEGSKA (reference sequence). This CDR3 has 16 amino acids. Trimming took off 2 bases at V and 0 bases at J, with 15 bases between the two ends.

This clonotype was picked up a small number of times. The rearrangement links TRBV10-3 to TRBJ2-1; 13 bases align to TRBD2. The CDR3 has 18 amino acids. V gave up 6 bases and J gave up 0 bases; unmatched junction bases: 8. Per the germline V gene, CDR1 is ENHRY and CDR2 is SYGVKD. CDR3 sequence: CAIRTSGGSLTSYNEQFF. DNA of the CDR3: TGTGCCATCAGGACTAGCGGGGGGTCCCTTACCTCCTACAATGAGCAGTTCTTC.

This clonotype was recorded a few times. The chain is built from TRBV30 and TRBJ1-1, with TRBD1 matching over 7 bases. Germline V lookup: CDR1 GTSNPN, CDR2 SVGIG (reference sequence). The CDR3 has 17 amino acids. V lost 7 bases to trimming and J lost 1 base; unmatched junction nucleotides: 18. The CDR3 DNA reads TGTGCCTTGAAAGACAGGGCCCTAGGTTCTTGGAACACTGAAGCTTTCTTT. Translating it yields CALKDRALGSWNTEAFF.

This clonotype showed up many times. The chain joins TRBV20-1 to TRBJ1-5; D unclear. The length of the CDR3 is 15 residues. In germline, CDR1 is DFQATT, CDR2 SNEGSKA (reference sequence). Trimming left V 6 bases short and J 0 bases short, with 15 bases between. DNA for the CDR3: TGCAGTGCGGCAATCCAAGAATATAGCAATCAGCCCCAGCATTTT. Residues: CSAAIQEYSNQPQHF.

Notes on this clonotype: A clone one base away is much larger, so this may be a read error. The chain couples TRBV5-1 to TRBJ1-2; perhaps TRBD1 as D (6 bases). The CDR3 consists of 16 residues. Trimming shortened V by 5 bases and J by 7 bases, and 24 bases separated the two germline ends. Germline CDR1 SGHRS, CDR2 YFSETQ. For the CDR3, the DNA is TGCGCCAGCAGTACCGGGACACAGGATCGGGGCCGTGGCTACACCTTC. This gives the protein CASSTGTQDRGRGYTF.

The chain's CDR3 is CATSDEEGVGNEQFF. DNA of the CDR3: TGTGCCACCAGTGATGAGGAAGGGGTAGGCAATGAGCAGTTCTTC. The gene calls are TRBV24-1 and TRBJ2-1; possible D gene TRBD1, 5 bases. The V end lost 3 bases, the J end lost 6 bases, and 14 bases lay between the germline ends. The CDR3 is 15 amino acids. The germline CDR1 and CDR2 sequences are KGHDR and SFDVKD.

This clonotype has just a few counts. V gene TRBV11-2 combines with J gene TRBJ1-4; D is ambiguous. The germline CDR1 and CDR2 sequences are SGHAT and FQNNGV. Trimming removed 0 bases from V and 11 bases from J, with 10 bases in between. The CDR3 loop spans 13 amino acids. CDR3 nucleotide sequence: TGTGCCAGCAGCTTAGATCGTCTGCGGAAACTGTTTTTT. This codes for CASSLDRLRKLFF.

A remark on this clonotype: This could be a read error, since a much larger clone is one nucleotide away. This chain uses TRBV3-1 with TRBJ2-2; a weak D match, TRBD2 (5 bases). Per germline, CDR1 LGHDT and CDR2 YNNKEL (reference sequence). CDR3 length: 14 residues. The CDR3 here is CASSQDLDTGELSF. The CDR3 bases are TGTGCCAGCAGCCAAGATCTTGACACCGGGGAGCTGTCTTTT.

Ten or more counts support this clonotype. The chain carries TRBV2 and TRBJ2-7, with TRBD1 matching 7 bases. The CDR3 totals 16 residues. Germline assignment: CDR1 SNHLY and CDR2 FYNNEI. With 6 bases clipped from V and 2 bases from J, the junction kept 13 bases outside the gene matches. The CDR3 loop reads CASSKLGGRTAYEQYF. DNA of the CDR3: TGTGCCAGCAGCAAATTAGGGGGCAGAACGGCCTACGAGCAGTACTTC.

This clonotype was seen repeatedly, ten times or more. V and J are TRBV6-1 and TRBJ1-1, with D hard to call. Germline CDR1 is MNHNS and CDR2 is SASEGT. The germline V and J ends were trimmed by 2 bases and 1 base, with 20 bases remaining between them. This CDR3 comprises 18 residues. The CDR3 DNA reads TGTGCCAGCAGTGAATTGGTGGCTGCGCTTTTAGCGAACACTGAAGCTTTCTTT. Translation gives CASSELVAALLANTEAFF.